The text below deals with one TCR beta chain. The table came from immunoSEQ multiplex PCR; TCRdb's copy has only in-frame clones and leaves some out. The sample lists roughly 140,000 clones, roughly nine tenths occurring once. V gave up 0 bases and J gave up 6 bases; unmatched junction bases: 6. Germline V CDR1 and CDR2: SGHVS, FNYEAQ. The CDR3 sequence is 16 residues long. The source of the sample is a study of cytomegalovirus exposure and HLA in healthy donors. The clonotype originates from a young woman in good health and CMV-seropositive. V gene TRBV7-6 combines with J gene TRBJ2-1, with TRBD1 identical over 9 bases. The source material was PBMCs. In nucleotides, the CDR3 is TGTGCCAGCAGCTTAGCGCCGGGACAGGGTGTCAATGAGCAGTTCTTC. Translating it yields CASSLAPGQGVNEQFF. The full variable domain, in which reference TRBV7-6 and TRBJ2-1 provide the parts outside the CDR3, is GAGVSQSPRYKVTKRGQDVALRCDPISGHVSLYWYRQALGQGPEFLTYFNYEAQQDKSGLPNDRFSAERPEGSISTLTIQRTEQRDSAMYRCASSLAPGQGVNEQFFGPGTRLTVL.